Reported below is one T cell receptor (beta chain). Some clones are missing from TCRdb's copy, which holds only in-frame ones; the method was immunoSEQ multiplex PCR. Of 250,000 to 300,000 clones in the sample, 80% to 90% were seen once. Trimming took off 0 bases at V and 10 bases at J, with 18 bases between the two ends. The CDR3 has 15 amino acids. From germline, CDR1 is MRHNA and CDR2 SNTAGT. This entry is derived from a study of blood T cell repertoires in COVID-19. Study information: Acute-phase and convalescent COVID-19 samples originated in the United States, Italy and Spain.

J is TRBJ1-2 and V is TRBV6-4; maybe TRBD1 (6 bases). The sequence was collected from a man aged 25-45 years with acute COVID-19. Sequencing was carried out using PBMCs or T cells enriched from blood (not recorded which). The CDR3 coding sequence is TGTGCCAGCAGTGACTCGACGGGGGGCTTAACCTTCTACACCTTC. Encoded protein: CASSDSTGGLTFYTF.